A single sample gave rise to the 24 T cell receptor beta chains below, sequenced in a study of identifying expanded T cells in peripheral blood (dated by TCRdb to between 2018 and 2020). The library was prepared using the immunoSEQ multiplex PCR assay. Entries here come from immuneACCESS through TCRdb and include only in-frame sequences with V and J called. Some clones fail to appear in such tables; in the studies checked, an unresolved V gene covers under half of the shortfall, and the cause of the remainder is unknown. The sample data list 100,000 to 150,000 clones, and around 84% of these were observed just once. 3% to 3.5% of the sample belongs to the ten largest clones. The material sequenced was blood. All receptors come from a person aged 18 to 75 in good health.

The chain joins TRBV5-1 to TRBJ1-2; 7 nucleotides align to TRBD1. This CDR3 is built from 14 residues. Trimming took 0 bases from V and 8 from J; bases not matched to a gene: 7. The V gene's germline CDR1 is SGHRS and CDR2 YFSETQ. The CDR3 DNA follows: TGCGCCAGCAGCTTGGCCGACTACAGGGGAGGCTACACCTTC. Protein sequence: CASSLADYRGGYTF.

J is TRBJ1-4 and V is TRBV6-4; 8 bases line up with TRBD1. With 5 bases clipped from V and 4 bases from J, the junction kept 15 bases outside the gene matches. The CDR3 loop spans 18 amino acids. Germline CDR1 reads MRHNA; CDR2 reads SNTAGT. The CDR3 DNA follows: TGTGCCAGCAGTCAAACCACAGGGGGGAGGGGGTTTAATGAAAAACTGTTTTTT. Encoded protein: CASSQTTGGRGFNEKLFF.

The table lists this clone with a count of one. The chain uses TRBV10-3 and TRBJ1-1; TRBD1 aligns across 9 bases. Germline CDR1 reads ENHRY; CDR2 reads SYGVKD. This CDR3 has 13 residues. Trimming at V came to 11 bases and at J to 1 base, leaving 5 bases not matched to a gene. In DNA, the CDR3 is TGTGCCGGCAAGGGACAGGGGAACACTGAAGCTTTCTTT. Encoded protein: CAGKGQGNTEAFF.

Only one count was recorded for this clone. The genes are TRBV6-6 and TRBJ1-5, with D perhaps matching TRBD1 (5 bases). In germline, CDR1 is MNHNY, CDR2 SVGAGI (reference sequence). V lost 5 bases, J lost 4 bases, and 18 bases lay in between. The CDR3 is 16 amino acids. The chain's CDR3 is CASSVFRDGSNQPQHF. The CDR3 nucleotides are TGTGCCAGCAGTGTGTTCCGGGACGGATCAAATCAGCCCCAGCATTTT.

The count of this clone is one. The chain links TRBV2 to TRBJ1-2; a weak D match, TRBD1 (5 bases). Looked up from germline, CDR1 is SNHLY and CDR2 is FYNNEI. CDR3 length equals 14 residues. V gave up 7 bases and J gave up 0 bases, with 12 bases separating them. Here the CDR3 DNA reads TGTGCCAGCACTTTTGACAGAGCTAACTATGGCTACACCTTC. It yields the protein CASTFDRANYGYTF.

The chain has TRBV4-3 and TRBJ2-2; D gene ambiguous. The CDR3 sequence is 16 residues long. Looked up from germline, CDR1 is LGHNA and CDR2 is YSLEER. V shed 0 bases and J shed 5 bases, with 13 bases lying between them. The CDR3 sequence is CASSQERFHRTGELFF. The CDR3 DNA reads as TGCGCCAGCAGCCAAGAACGGTTCCATAGAACCGGGGAGCTGTTTTTT.

This clone has just a few counts. This chain joins TRBV6-5 and TRBJ1-6; weak D call: TRBD1 (6 bases). This CDR3 region has 16 residues. Germline lookup yields CDR1 MNHEY and CDR2 SVGAGI. Trimming cost V 0 bases and J 8 bases, with 14 bases left between them. Here the CDR3 reads CASSYSNANRDSPLHF. CDR3 in DNA: TGTGCCAGCAGTTACTCGAATGCCAACAGGGATTCACCCCTCCACTTT.

The V gene is TRBV7-6, the J gene TRBJ2-2; tentatively, D is TRBD2 (7 bases). The length of the CDR3 is 14 residues. V lost 5 bases and J 6 bases, leaving 13 bases between the germline ends. The germline V gene encodes CDR1 SGHVS and CDR2 FNYEAQ. Written as DNA, the CDR3 is TGTGCCAGCAGCCCGGGGGGCCACGCCGGGGAGCTGTTTTTT. This encodes CASSPGGHAGELFF.

V and J are TRBV9 and TRBJ2-3; 7 bases match TRBD2. Germline V CDR1 and CDR2: SGDLS, YYNGEE. With V trimmed by 6 bases and J by 5 bases, 12 bases remained unmatched. CDR3 length: 15 residues. The CDR3 nucleotides read TGTGCCAGCACCGGGGCGGGCGGGGGTAAAGATACGCAGTATTTT. This translates into CASTGAGGGKDTQYF.

This clone has a handful of counts. The CDR3, as DNA: TGTGCCAGCAGCTTGGGCGGACAGACAAATTCACCCCTCCACTTT. The encoded protein is CASSLGGQTNSPLHF. This rearrangement joins TRBV7-6 to TRBJ1-6, with TRBD1 as a possible D gene (6 bases). Trimming pared 3 bases from V and 7 bases from J, leaving 13 bases between. Germline CDR1 is SGHVS and CDR2 is FNYEAQ. The CDR3 contains 15 residues.

V usage is TRBV18 and J usage is TRBJ2-7; possibly TRBD1 for D (5 bases). Per the germline V gene, CDR1 is KGHSH and CDR2 is LQKENI. The CDR3 is 14 amino acids. V dropped 6 bases and J dropped 7 bases, with 19 bases sitting between them. The CDR3 nucleotides read TGTGCCAGCTCCCACACATCGGACACCCCTGAGCAGTACTTC. Amino acids: CASSHTSDTPEQYF. Together with reference TRBV18 and TRBJ2-7, the CDR3 gives the full variable domain: NAGVMQNPRHLVRRRGQEARLRCSPMKGHSHVYWYRQLPEEGLKFMVYLQKENIIDESGMPKERFSAEFPKEGPSILRIQQVVRGDSAAYFCASSHTSDTPEQYFGPGTRLTVT.

The chain combines TRBV15 with TRBJ1-1; D perhaps matches TRBD1 (6 bases). Trimming shortened V by 9 bases and J by 1 base, and 15 bases separated the two germline ends. This CDR3 contains 14 residues. Germline CDR1 LNHNV, CDR2 YYDKDF (reference sequence). CDR3 coding DNA: TGTGCCACTCAGGGGCCTGTGAAGAACACTGAAGCTTTCTTT. Protein product: CATQGPVKNTEAFF.

This chain uses TRBV30 with TRBJ1-1, with 8 nucleotides matching TRBD1. This CDR3 has 13 residues. In germline, CDR1 is GTSNPN, CDR2 SVGIG (reference sequence). V trimming: 5 bases; J trimming: 5 bases; junction bases outside the gene matches: 7. The CDR3 bases are TGTGCCTGGGGGCGAAACAGGGGGACTGAAGCTTTCTTT. Protein product: CAWGRNRGTEAFF.

The J gene is TRBJ1-5, the V gene TRBV30; tentative D call: TRBD1 (6 bases). This CDR3 has 18 residues. The V gene's germline CDR1 is GTSNPN and CDR2 SVGIG (reference sequence). Trimming pared 3 bases from V and 0 bases from J, leaving 21 bases between. The CDR3 nucleotides read TGTGCCTGGAGGCGGGGGAGGGGGTTCCTCTTTAGCAATCAGCCCCAGCATTTT. Its protein is CAWRRGRGFLFSNQPQHF.

The V gene is TRBV27, the J gene TRBJ2-3; D call uncertain. This CDR3 has 15 amino acids. V lost 4 bases to trimming and J lost 2 bases, with 13 bases between them. Germline-derived CDR1 and CDR2 are MNHEY and SMNVEV (reference sequence). The CDR3 loop reads CASSSQPQPTDTQYF. The CDR3 DNA follows: TGTGCCAGCAGTTCCCAGCCCCAGCCCACAGATACGCAGTATTTT.

The chain is built from TRBV29-1 and TRBJ2-3, with 8 bases lining up with TRBD1. J was trimmed by 1 base and V by 6 bases; bases with no gene match: 9. Germline CDR1 and CDR2: SQVTM and ANQGSEA. The CDR3 consists of 15 residues. DNA for the CDR3: TGCAGCGTCTGCGACCGGGACAGGCGCACAGATACGCAGTATTTT. As protein: CSVCDRDRRTDTQYF.

The rearrangement links TRBV5-1 to TRBJ2-3, with D perhaps matching TRBD1 or TRBD2 (5 bases each). The CDR3 sequence is 19 residues long. The V gene's germline CDR1 is SGHRS and CDR2 YFSETQ. V lost 5 bases to trimming and J lost 2 bases, with 27 bases between them. Here the CDR3 reads CASRDRKGTSEGTTDTQYF. DNA of the CDR3: TGCGCCAGCAGGGATCGGAAAGGGACCTCGGAAGGAACCACAGATACGCAGTATTTT. The variable domain in full, with the rest retrieved from reference TRBV5-1 and TRBJ2-3, is KAGVTQTPRYLIKTRGQQVTLSCSPISGHRSVSWYQQTPGQGLQFLFEYFSETQRNKGNFPGRFSGRQFSNSRSEMNVSTLELGDSALYLCASRDRKGTSEGTTDTQYFGPGTRLTVL.

This clone was detected once. The J gene is TRBJ1-2, the V gene TRBV30, with 8 bases identical to TRBD1. Germline-derived CDR1 and CDR2 are GTSNPN and SVGIG (reference sequence). The J segment lost 6 bases and the V segment lost 3 bases, leaving 18 bases of the junction unmatched. The length of the CDR3 is 17 residues. For the CDR3, the DNA is TGTGCCTGGAGAAGGGCGCCCGTAGACAGGGGAAGGAATGGCTACACCTTC. As protein: CAWRRAPVDRGRNGYTF.

The chain employs TRBV4-3 and TRBJ1-2; D call uncertain. Germline-derived CDR1 and CDR2 are LGHNA and YSLEER. Trimming shortened V by 1 base and J by 4 bases, and 13 bases separated the two germline ends. The CDR3 spans 15 residues. The CDR3 bases are TGCGCCAGCAGCCAAGCCTTGGACTGGTTCTATGGCTACACCTTC. It yields the protein CASSQALDWFYGYTF.

This clone was observed a single time. This chain uses TRBV11-3 with TRBJ2-2; TRBD2 aligns across 15 bases. There are 20 residues in the CDR3. The germline V gene has CDR1 SGHNT and CDR2 YENEEA. Trimming at V came to 5 bases and at J to 0 bases, leaving 10 bases not matched to a gene. The CDR3 DNA reads TGTGCCAGCAGCCCCCAGGGACTAGCGGGGGGCGTCGCGAACACCGGGGAGCTGTTTTTT. It translates to CASSPQGLAGGVANTGELFF.

The chain carries TRBV18 and TRBJ2-3, with 7 bases that match TRBD1. CDR1 and CDR2 (germline): KGHSH, LQKENI. The CDR3 length is 14 residues. Losses at the gene ends were 6 bases for V and 2 bases for J; bases not matched to a gene: 5. The CDR3 DNA reads as TGTGCCAGCTCGCTACAGGGGATCACAGATACGCAGTATTTT. Residues: CASSLQGITDTQYF.

The chain links TRBV7-9 to TRBJ1-4, with D possibly being TRBD1 (5 bases). The CDR3 sequence is 14 residues long. The germline CDR1 and CDR2 sequences are SEHNR and FQNEAQ (reference sequence). V was pared by 5 bases and J by 8 bases, with 15 bases between. This CDR3 reads CASSLGAGKEKLFF. The CDR3 coding sequence is TGTGCCAGCAGCCTAGGGGCAGGGAAGGAAAAACTGTTTTTT.

The V and J genes are TRBV4-3 and TRBJ2-3; a possible D gene is TRBD2 (6 bases). This CDR3 is built from 17 residues. Trimming removed 0 bases from V and 2 bases from J, with 15 bases in between. The germline CDR1 and CDR2 sequences are LGHNA and YSLEER. As DNA, the CDR3 is TGCGCCAGCAGCCAAGACCCGACCGGGACTTACACAGATACGCAGTATTTT. Translation gives CASSQDPTGTYTDTQYF.

V and J are TRBV6-6 and TRBJ1-1; no firm D call. With 8 bases removed from V and 1 base from J, the gap between germline ends came to 17 bases. The germline CDR1 and CDR2 sequences are MNHNY and SVGAGI (reference sequence). The CDR3 contains 15 residues. CDR3 loop: CASSTTWSGNTEAFF. In nucleotides, the CDR3 is TGTGCCAGCTCGACTACGTGGTCAGGGAACACTGAAGCTTTCTTT.